The T cell receptor beta chain described here comes from a study of glioma-infiltrating T cells. Study-wide results and limits: Gliomas, especially low-grade, showed above-expected tissue-blood divergence; non-neoplastic patients showed below. Only very few CDR3 sequences appeared in both tissue and blood.

The sample holds many counts of this clonotype. Antigen specificity is unknown. The iRepertoire nested amplicon-rescue multiplex PCR amplified TCR alpha and beta CDR3s from RNA. For one-step reverse transcription and amplification, about 85-400 ng of tissue mRNA or PBMC total RNA was used. TCRdb re-called the multiplex PCR reads with MiXCR, one entry per CDR3 protein. This sample carries under 200,000 distinct CDR3 sequences, over 30% of them seen once, and the ten largest clones take 20% to 25%. The receptor was isolated from a human donor with low-grade glioma or glioblastoma, undergoing nonglioma brain surgery, or in good health (not recorded which). Source material: glioma tissue, nonneoplastic brain tissue, or PBMCs (not recorded which).

CDR3 in amino acids: CASSSGQTQETQYF. The CDR3, as DNA: TGCGCCAGCAGCTCGGGACAAACCCAAGAGACCCAGTACTTC. The rearrangement links TRBV5-1 to TRBJ2-5; D may be TRBD1 (6 bases). The germline gives CDR1 SGHRS, CDR2 YFSETQ. This CDR3 is built from 14 residues. The V and J ends lost 3 bases and 1 base respectively, with 10 bases between them. The entire variable domain, with the rest obtained from reference TRBV5-1 and TRBJ2-5, is as follows: KAGVTQTPRYLIKTRGQQVTLSCSPISGHRSVSWYQQTPGQGLQFLFEYFSETQRNKGNFPGRFSGRQFSNSRSEMNVSTLELGDSALYLCASSSGQTQETQYFGPGTRLLVL.